The rows below give T cell receptor beta chains drawn from one sample of a study of cytomegalovirus exposure and HLA in healthy donors. Generated by immunoSEQ multiplex PCR, the TCRdb table keeps only in-frame clones and is missing some. The sample holds about 150,000 clones, about 75% seen once. Input material: PBMCs. These receptors came from a man younger than 45 in good health and CMV-seronegative. Each CDR3 is given with its conserved first and last residue. Fields, in order: CDR3 length, V gene, clone size, CDR3 protein. Part of the rows lack a size; the others show once, few, many or a class for expanded clones.

14 | TRBV5-8 | . | CASSLVTGFNEQFF
17 | TRBV5-1 | . | CASSQDPTGGNTGELFF
15 | TRBV7-6 | few | CASSLGQGRDYEQYF
13 | TRBV5-6 | . | CASSAYSGQGYTF
15 | TRBV6-1 | . | CASSGPRASNSEAFF
15 | TRBV28 | . | CASSLWGAQGGEQFF
14 | TRBV28 | . | CASSLGQPTGELFF
14 | TRBV4-1 | . | CASSQAPRGTGEFF
16 | TRBV5-6 | . | CASSRGRDRVGNTIYF
14 | TRBV7-3 | few | CASSLLSEPLEAFF
13 | TRBV19 | . | CASSIASGETQYF
11 | TRBV28 | . | CASNSGETQYF
13 | TRBV5-1 | . | CASSTTRGYGYTF
14 | TRBV28 | . | CASSLLGGMTEAFF
14 | TRBV6-1 | . | CASSAGETRVRLHF